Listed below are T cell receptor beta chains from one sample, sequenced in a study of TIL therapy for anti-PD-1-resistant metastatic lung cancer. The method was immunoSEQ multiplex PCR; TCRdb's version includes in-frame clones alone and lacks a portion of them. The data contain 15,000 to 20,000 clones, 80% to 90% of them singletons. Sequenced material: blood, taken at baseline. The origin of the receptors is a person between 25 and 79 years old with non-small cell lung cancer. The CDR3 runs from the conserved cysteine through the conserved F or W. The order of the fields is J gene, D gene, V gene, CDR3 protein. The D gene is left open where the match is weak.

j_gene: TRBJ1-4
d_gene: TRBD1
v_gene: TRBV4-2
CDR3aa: CASSQEPGQGPGANEKLFF

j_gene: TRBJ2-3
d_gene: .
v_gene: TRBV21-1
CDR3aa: CASSKPQPEGSSTDTQYF

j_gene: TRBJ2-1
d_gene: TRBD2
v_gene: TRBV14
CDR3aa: CASSQDRGTSEINNEQFF

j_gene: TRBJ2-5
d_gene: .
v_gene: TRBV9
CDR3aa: CASSVASQETQYF

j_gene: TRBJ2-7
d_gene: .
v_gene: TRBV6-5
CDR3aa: CASSLNSGEQYF

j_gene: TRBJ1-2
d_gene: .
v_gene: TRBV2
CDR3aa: CASTPDSSNYGYTF

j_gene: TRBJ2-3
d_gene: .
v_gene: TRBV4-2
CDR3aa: CASSQDTGIDTQYF

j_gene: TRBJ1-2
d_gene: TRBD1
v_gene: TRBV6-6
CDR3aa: CASTTGQNGYTF

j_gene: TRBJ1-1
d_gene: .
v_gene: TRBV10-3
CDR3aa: CAISFSDHKGTEAFF

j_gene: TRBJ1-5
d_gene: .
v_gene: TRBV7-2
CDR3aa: CASSFLRQGNQPQHF

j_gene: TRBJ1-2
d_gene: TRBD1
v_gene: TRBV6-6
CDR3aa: CATQPGQNYGYTF

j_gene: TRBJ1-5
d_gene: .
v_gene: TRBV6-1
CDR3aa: CASAQGREPQHF

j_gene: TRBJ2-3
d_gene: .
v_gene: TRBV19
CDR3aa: CASSPGPHTDTQYF

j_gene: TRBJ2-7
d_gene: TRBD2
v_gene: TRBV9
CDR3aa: CASSAGLPGRVSEQYF

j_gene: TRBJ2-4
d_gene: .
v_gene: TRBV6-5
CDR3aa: CASSKSLAKNIQYF

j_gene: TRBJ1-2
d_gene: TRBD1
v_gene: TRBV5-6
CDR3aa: CASSPQGAPNYGYTF

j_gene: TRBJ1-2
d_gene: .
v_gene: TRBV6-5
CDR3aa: CASSYRQVGGYGYTF

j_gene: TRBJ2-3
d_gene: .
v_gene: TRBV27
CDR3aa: CASLKGARTQYF

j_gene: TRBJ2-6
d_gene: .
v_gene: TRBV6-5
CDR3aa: CASRGAVGANVLTF

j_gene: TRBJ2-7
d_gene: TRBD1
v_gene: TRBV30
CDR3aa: CACNRDRGDYEQYF

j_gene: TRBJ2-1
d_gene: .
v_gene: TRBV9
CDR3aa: CASSPRTGVSGSSYNEQFF

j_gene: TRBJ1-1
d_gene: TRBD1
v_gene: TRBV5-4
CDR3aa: CASSLGRGHGNTEAFF

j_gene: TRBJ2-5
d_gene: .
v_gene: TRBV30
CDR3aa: CAWSPHLQETQYF

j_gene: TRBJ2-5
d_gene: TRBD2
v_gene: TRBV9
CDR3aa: CASSAPGLAGRETQYF

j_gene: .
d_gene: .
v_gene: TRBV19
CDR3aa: CASSISRGPLYEQYF

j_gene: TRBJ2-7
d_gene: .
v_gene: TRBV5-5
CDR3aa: CASSISGGYEQYF

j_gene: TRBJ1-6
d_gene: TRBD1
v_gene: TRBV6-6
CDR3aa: CASSFGQDNSPLHF

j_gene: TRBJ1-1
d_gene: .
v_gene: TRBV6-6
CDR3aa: CASSLYAGWGNTEAFF